Below, 2 T cell receptor beta chains from the same sample are listed, as sequenced in a study of CD8+ T cells in alopecia areata listed by TCRdb under 2018. Cells from mouse cutaneous lymph nodes were pooled, stained for CD4, CD8alpha, NKG2D, NKG2ACE and other markers, and then sorted on a BD Influx. Libraries were prepared through the immunoSEQ multiplex PCR assay. For TCR sequencing, RNA was extracted from every sample and reverse transcribed into cDNA to serve as template. The table was pulled from immuneACCESS by TCRdb, which kept in-frame rearrangements only. Such tables lose some clones; where checked, under half of the loss comes from unresolved V genes, and the rest has no known cause. The table shows 200,000 to 300,000 clones here, with no singletons. Clones ranked in the top ten supply less than 1.5% of the sample. Sequencing was carried out using CD4+ T cells sorted from a lymph node. These receptors were collected from a C3H/HeJ mouse with alopecia areata. The MHC haplotype of this strain is H2-k.

Only a few counts were recorded for this clone. The genes and germline here are from mouse. The CDR3 extends 4 residues past the end of the read, so its final part is completed from the germline J gene. The rearrangement links TRBV13-2 to TRBJ2-7, with 7 bases aligning to TRBD2. The CDR3 contains 14 residues. Per the germline V gene, CDR1 is NNHNN and CDR2 is SYGAGS (reference sequence). The CDR3 is CASGDAGGVDEQYF. The part of the CDR3 DNA that was read is TGTGCCAGCGGTGATGCTGGGGGAGTTGAT.

A remark on this clone: The genes are named according to mouse. Incomplete CDR3 DNA: TGTGCTAGCAGTTACCTGGGACAGGGGCAAGAC. It codes for CASSYLGQGQD. Given in full, the CDR3 is CASSYLGQGQDTQYF. The rearrangement joins TRBV17 to TRBJ2-5, with 10 bases fitting TRBD1. The read terminates 4 residues before the CDR3 end, so the remaining end is supplied by the germline J gene. Trimming took 5 bases from V and 3 from J; bases not matched to a gene: 5. CDR1 is MNHDT, CDR2 YYDKIL, per germline. This CDR3 has 15 amino acids. The whole variable domain, remainder taken from reference TRBV17 and TRBJ2-5, is DTTVKQNPRYKLARVGKPVNLICSQTMNHDTMYWYQKKPNQAPKLLLFYYDKILNREADTFEKFQSSRPNNSFCSLYIGSAGLEYSAMYLCASSYLGQGQDTQYFGPGTRLLVL.